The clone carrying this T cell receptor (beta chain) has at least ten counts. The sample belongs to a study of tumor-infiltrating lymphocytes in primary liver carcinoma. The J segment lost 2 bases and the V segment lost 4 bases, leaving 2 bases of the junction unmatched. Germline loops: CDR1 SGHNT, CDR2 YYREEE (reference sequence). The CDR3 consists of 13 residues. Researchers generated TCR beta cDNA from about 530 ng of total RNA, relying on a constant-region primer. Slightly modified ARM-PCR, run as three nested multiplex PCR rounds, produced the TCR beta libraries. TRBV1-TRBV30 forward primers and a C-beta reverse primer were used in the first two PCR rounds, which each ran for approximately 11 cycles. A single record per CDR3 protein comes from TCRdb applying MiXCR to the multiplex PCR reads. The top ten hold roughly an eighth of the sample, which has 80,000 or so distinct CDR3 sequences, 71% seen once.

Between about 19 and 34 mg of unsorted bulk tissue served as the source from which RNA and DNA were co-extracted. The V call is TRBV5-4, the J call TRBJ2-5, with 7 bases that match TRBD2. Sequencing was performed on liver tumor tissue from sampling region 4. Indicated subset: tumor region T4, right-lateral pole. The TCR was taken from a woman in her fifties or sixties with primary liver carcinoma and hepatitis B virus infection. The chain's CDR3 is CASSGGLQETQYF. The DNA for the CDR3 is TGTGCCAGCAGCGGGGGACTACAAGAGACCCAGTACTTC.